The clone carrying this T cell receptor beta chain turned up a few times. What it binds is not known. The data are from a study of OX40 agonist ivuxolimab in advanced cancers. The overall study: With a range of roughly 20 to 80, age averaged approximately 55 years, and around 80% were male.

General study findings and limits: Relative to CD4+ cells, CD8+ T cells on average had more expanded clones. The antigen specificity of the peripheral T cells (those that were expanded) was not determined.

The method was immunoSEQ multiplex PCR; TCRdb's version includes in-frame clones alone and lacks a portion of them. This table holds under 85,000 clones, 84% found once. There are 17 residues in the CDR3. The germline CDR1 and CDR2 sequences are SGHDT and YYEEEE. Trimming left V 2 bases short and J 1 base short, with 15 bases between. The material sequenced was CD4+ or CD8+ T cells sorted from blood, taken in a trial of the OX40 agonist ivuxolimab. The V and J genes are TRBV5-6 and TRBJ2-2, with a tentative D call TRBD2 (6 bases). The TCR sequence derives from an adult with an advanced solid tumor such as melanoma, head and neck, liver or kidney cancer. Written as DNA, the CDR3 is TGTGCCAGCAGCTTTATGAGGGGCGGGGTGAACACCGGGGAGCTGTTTTTT. It specifies CASSFMRGGVNTGELFF.